Below, 20 T cell receptor beta chains from the same sample are listed, as sequenced in a study of blood T cell repertoires in COVID-19 (dated by TCRdb to about 2020). Libraries came from the immunoSEQ multiplex PCR assay. In its TCRdb copy, this immuneACCESS table keeps in-frame sequences only and misses some clones. Where compared with another copy, unresolved V genes explain less than half of these, and the others have no known cause. The sample records tens of thousands of clones, roughly 86% of which are singletons. Together, the top ten hold roughly two fifths of the sample. The sequenced material came from peripheral blood. Receptors originate from a human donor in a cohort sampled during active COVID-19.

V is TRBV19 and J is TRBJ1-5; 9 bases are a match to TRBD1. This CDR3 region has 17 residues. Trimming cost V 6 bases and J 0 bases; bases outside gene matches: 9. Germline assignment: CDR1 LNHDA and CDR2 SQIVND (reference sequence). CDR3 nucleotides: TGTGCCAGTAGGCAGTGGGACAGGGAGTATAGCAATCAGCCCCAGCATTTT. Protein: CASRQWDREYSNQPQHF.

V is TRBV7-2 and J is TRBJ1-1, with D maybe TRBD1 (5 bases). Germline V gives CDR1 SGHTA, CDR2 FQGNSA. The length of the CDR3 is 13 residues. Trimming took off 2 bases at V and 4 bases at J, with 8 bases between the two ends. The CDR3 is CASSLTTATEAFF. The CDR3 DNA reads TGTGCCAGCAGCTTAACGACAGCCACTGAAGCTTTCTTT. Filled out from reference TRBV7-2 and TRBJ1-1, the complete variable domain reads GAGVSQSPSNKVTEKGKDVELRCDPISGHTALYWYRQSLGQGLEFLIYFQGNSAPDKSGLPSDRFSAERTGGSVSTLTIQRTQQEDSAVYLCASSLTTATEAFFGQGTRLTVV.

This rearrangement joins TRBV3-1 (or the pseudogene TRBV3-2) to TRBJ2-7, with a tentative D call TRBD1 (5 bases). This CDR3 region has 14 residues. The V gene lost 4 bases and the J gene lost 3 bases, with 13 bases spanning the gap. The germline CDR1 and CDR2 sequences are LGHDT and YNNKEL (reference sequence). The CDR3 sequence is CASSPQDIGYEQYF. The DNA of the CDR3 is TGTGCCAGCAGCCCCCAGGACATTGGCTACGAGCAGTACTTC.

V and J are TRBV2 and TRBJ2-2; 12 positions match TRBD2. Trimming removed 7 bases from V and 3 bases from J; junction bases left unmatched: 6. This CDR3 comprises 16 residues. Germline V CDR1 and CDR2: SNHLY, FYNNEI. The CDR3 DNA is TGTGCCAGCACGAGGCTAGCGGGGGGGCACACCGGGGAGCTGTTTTTT. Residues: CASTRLAGGHTGELFF. Complete variable domain (other parts from reference TRBV2 and TRBJ2-2): EPEVTQTPSHQVTQMGQEVILRCVPISNHLYFYWYRQILGQKVEFLVSFYNNEISEKSEIFDDQFSVERPDGSNFTLKIRSTKLEDSAMYFCASTRLAGGHTGELFFGEGSRLTVL.

The rearrangement uses TRBV5-1 and TRBJ2-1; 10 nucleotides line up with TRBD2. V gave up 4 bases and J gave up 6 bases; unmatched junction bases: 7. CDR3 length equals 15 residues. Germline assignment: CDR1 SGHRS and CDR2 YFSETQ. CDR3 region: CASSPERGGRNEQFF. In DNA form, the CDR3 reads TGCGCCAGCAGCCCGGAGCGGGGGGGCCGCAATGAGCAGTTCTTC.

The gene calls are TRBV5-8 and TRBJ1-5, with TRBD1 matching over 8 bases. The CDR3 is 16 amino acids. Per the germline V gene, CDR1 is SGHTS and CDR2 is YDEGEE. With 1 base clipped from V and 4 bases from J, the junction kept 7 bases outside the gene matches. CDR3 bases: TGTGCCAGCAGCTTGTGGCAGGGGGCTGCGAATCAGCCCCAGCATTTT. Translation: CASSLWQGAANQPQHF.

This clone was counted a few times. The chain uses TRBV5-1 and TRBJ1-2; possibly TRBD1 for D (6 bases). Trimming cost V 4 bases and J 3 bases, with 19 bases left between them. The CDR3 is made up of 16 amino acids. Per germline, CDR1 SGHRS and CDR2 YFSETQ. CDR3 amino acids: CASSPQTGRIDYGYTF. Here the CDR3 DNA reads TGCGCCAGCAGCCCTCAGACAGGTAGAATCGACTATGGCTACACCTTC.

The V and J genes are TRBV11-2 and TRBJ2-1; D is perhaps TRBD2 (6 bases). Germline CDR1 SGHAT, CDR2 FQNNGV. The CDR3 has 16 amino acids. Deletions cut 1 base from V and 2 bases from J, with 12 bases between. CDR3 protein: CASSLGGDLTYNEQFF. CDR3 bases: TGTGCCAGCAGCTTAGGGGGGGATTTGACCTACAATGAGCAGTTCTTC.

The chain employs TRBV7-9 and TRBJ2-7; 8 bases line up with TRBD1. Trimming cost V 1 base and J 1 base; bases outside gene matches: 3. The CDR3 sequence is 15 residues long. Germline assignment: CDR1 SEHNR and CDR2 FQNEAQ (reference sequence). In DNA, the CDR3 is TGTGCCAGCAGCTTAGATACAGGGGGATCCTACGAGCAGTACTTC. Protein product: CASSLDTGGSYEQYF.

CDR3 sequence reads: CASQGSGQPQHF. CDR3 DNA: TGTGCCAGTCAGGGATCGGGTCAGCCCCAGCATTTT. The gene calls are TRBV19 and TRBJ1-5, with D tentatively TRBD1 (5 bases). This CDR3 has 12 residues. Trimming took 8 bases from V and 6 from J, leaving 11 bases between them. Germline V gene data show CDR1 as LNHDA and CDR2 as SQIVND (reference sequence).

This sequence joins TRBV28 and TRBJ1-5; unclear D gene. Germline assignment: CDR1 MDHEN and CDR2 SYDVKM. CDR3 length: 14 amino acids. V was cut by 3 bases and J by 0 bases, with 6 bases left in between. CDR3 protein: CASSLDYSNQPQHF. CDR3 coding DNA: TGTGCCAGCAGTTTGGACTATAGCAATCAGCCCCAGCATTTT.

J is TRBJ2-7 and V is TRBV5-1; the match to TRBD1 covers 11 bases. Unmatched junction bases numbered 2, after V lost 3 bases and J lost 3 bases. CDR3 size: 14 residues. Looked up from germline, CDR1 is SGHRS and CDR2 is YFSETQ. Here the CDR3 DNA reads TGCGCCAGCAGCTCGGGGACAGGGGGCTACGAGCAGTACTTC. It yields the protein CASSSGTGGYEQYF.

The CDR3 DNA sequence: TGTGCCAGTAGTATCGGTGCAGGGGGCTATGGCAATCAGCCCCAGCATTTT. This encodes CASSIGAGGYGNQPQHF. This chain joins TRBV19 and TRBJ1-5; 8 positions match TRBD1. CDR1 LNHDA and CDR2 SQIVND come from the germline V gene (reference sequence). The CDR3 totals 17 residues. Losses at the gene ends were 3 bases for V and 2 bases for J; bases not matched to a gene: 9.

The gene calls are TRBV6-5 and TRBJ2-5; no clear D. The CDR3 is 15 residues long. V lost 9 bases to trimming and J lost 1 base, with 18 bases between them. Looked up from germline, CDR1 is MNHEY and CDR2 is SVGAGI. The CDR3 DNA reads TGTGCCAGTACGAGATCGGTGTACGGCCAAGAGACCCAGTACTTC. Its translation: CASTRSVYGQETQYF.

The chain recombines TRBV6-2 or TRBV6-3 with TRBJ1-2; TRBD1 matches at 8 bases. The V and J ends lost 2 bases and 9 bases, in that order; junction bases with no gene match: 8. The CDR3 runs to 14 residues. Germline CDR1 reads MNHEY; CDR2 reads SVGEGT. The DNA for the CDR3 is TGTGCCAGCAGTTACGCCGACAGGGGAGGAAGCTACACCTTC. This codes for CASSYADRGGSYTF.

This clone was counted between two and nine times. V and J are TRBV5-6 and TRBJ1-6; 9 bases are a match to TRBD1. This CDR3 is 15 amino acids long. Germline loops: CDR1 SGHDT, CDR2 YYEEEE. With 4 bases clipped from V and 7 bases from J, the junction kept 6 bases outside the gene matches. CDR3 nucleotide sequence: TGTGCCAGCAGCAGCACCGGGACAGGGAATTCACCCCTCCACTTT. Protein product: CASSSTGTGNSPLHF.

The rearrangement uses TRBV18 and TRBJ1-1, with no clear D. V shed 3 bases and J shed 0 bases, with 8 bases lying between them. From germline, CDR1 is KGHSH and CDR2 LQKENI. The CDR3 spans 14 residues. This chain's CDR3 is CASSPAAMNTEAFF. In DNA form, the CDR3 reads TGTGCCAGCTCACCTGCAGCGATGAACACTGAAGCTTTCTTT.

This clone showed up just once. The chain combines TRBV6-2 or TRBV6-3 with TRBJ1-3; D is undetermined. CDR3 length equals 16 residues. The germline V gene has CDR1 MNHEY and CDR2 SVGEGT. The V gene lost 2 bases and the J gene lost 3 bases, with 14 bases spanning the gap. CDR3 amino acids: CASSYSGSTFGNTIYF. The CDR3 DNA follows: TGTGCCAGCAGTTACAGCGGCAGCACCTTTGGAAACACCATATATTTT.

In DNA, the CDR3 is TGTGCCAGCAGACCACATACAGGGGGTTCACCCCTCCACTTT. It specifies CASRPHTGGSPLHF. V gene TRBV28 combines with J gene TRBJ1-6; 8 bases match TRBD1. With 6 bases clipped from V and 9 bases from J, the junction kept 7 bases outside the gene matches. The germline V gene encodes CDR1 MDHEN and CDR2 SYDVKM. This CDR3 spans 14 amino acids. Full variable domain (outside the CDR3, taken from reference TRBV28 and TRBJ1-6): DVKVTQSSRYLVKRTGEKVFLECVQDMDHENMFWYRQDPGLGLRLIYFSYDVKMKEKGDIPEGYSVSREKKERFSLILESASTNQTSMYLCASRPHTGGSPLHFGNGTRLTVT.

V usage is TRBV4-3 and J usage is TRBJ1-2, with 11 bases that match TRBD1. The CDR3 spans 19 residues. With V trimmed by 3 bases and J by 1 base, 13 bases remained unmatched. Germline loops: CDR1 LGHNA, CDR2 YSLEER. CDR3 bases: TGCGCCAGCAGCCACTCCGGTTGGGACAGGGGGTTTTTTAACTATGGCTACACCTTC. It codes for CASSHSGWDRGFFNYGYTF.